This TCR beta chain was sequenced during a study of CD4 and CD8 cells across lung adenocarcinoma regions (dated by TCRdb to the late 2010s). In terms of the full investigation: To look at intratumor heterogeneity in the T cell receptor repertoire, the study compared tumor centers against tumor margins.

Library construction relied on PCR. Sequencing instrument: HiSeq X Ten. TCRdb cleaned the public reads at Q25 with fastp, built clones with MiXCR and kept in-frame beta chains. All rows with the same CDR3 protein become a single entry with the most common DNA and genes. Counted in this sample were approximately 24,000 distinct CDR3 sequences; approximately 53% of them appeared once. The ten top clones hold about half of the sample. Patients with localized lung adenocarcinoma, a subtype of non-small cell lung cancer, were used as donors. The samples were taken from the centers of localized lung adenocarcinomas. For TCR repertoire analysis, CD8+ T cells from tumor tissue were profiled apart from CD4+ T cells. As encoded in the germline V gene, CDR1 is MNHNS while CDR2 is SASEGT. From the cysteine through the phenylalanine, the CDR3 covers 15 amino acids. Solely the CDR3 DNA is kept, with 45 bases framed from the first base.

In the case of this clonotype: There is no known antigen for this receptor. Base qualities are not provided; no much larger clone lies one nucleotide away.

The TCR comes from a male donor with lung adenocarcinoma. The CD4 and CD8 labels of this study may be unreliable. Sequencing was carried out using CD8+ T cells from the center of a lung tumor. The meaning of the sample's cell subset or site label: tumor center region. Recombination joined TRBV6-1 with TRBJ2-3, with 8 middle bases fitting TRBD2. The J call could be wrong; TRBJ2-7 is a better fit for the DNA end. The DNA is TGTGCCAGCAGTGCCCAACTAGCGGACCAAGATACGCAGTACTTC. This is translated as CASSAQLADQDTQYF.